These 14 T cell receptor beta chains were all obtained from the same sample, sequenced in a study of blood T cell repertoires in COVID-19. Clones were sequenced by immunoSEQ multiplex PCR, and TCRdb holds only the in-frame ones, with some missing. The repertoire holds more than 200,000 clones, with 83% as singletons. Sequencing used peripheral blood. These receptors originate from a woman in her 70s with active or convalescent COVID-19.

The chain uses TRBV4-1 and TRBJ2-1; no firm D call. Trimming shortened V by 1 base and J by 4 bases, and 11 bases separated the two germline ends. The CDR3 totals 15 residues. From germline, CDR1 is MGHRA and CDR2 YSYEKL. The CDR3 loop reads CASSQAVDFYNEQFF. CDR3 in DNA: TGCGCCAGCAGCCAAGCCGTCGACTTTTACAATGAGCAGTTCTTC.

CDR3 region: CASVSRGQENYGYTF. The CDR3 bases are TGTGCCAGCGTATCTAGGGGGCAGGAGAACTATGGCTACACCTTC. V gene TRBV5-6 combines with J gene TRBJ1-2; 7 bases fit TRBD1. The V and J ends lost 7 bases and 2 bases, in that order; junction bases with no gene match: 11. The germline gives CDR1 SGHDT, CDR2 YYEEEE. The CDR3 extends over 15 amino acids.

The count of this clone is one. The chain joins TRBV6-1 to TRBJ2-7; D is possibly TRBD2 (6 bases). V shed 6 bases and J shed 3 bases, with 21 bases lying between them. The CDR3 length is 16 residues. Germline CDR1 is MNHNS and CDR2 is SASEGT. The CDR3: CASRESPPGEYYEQYF. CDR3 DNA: TGTGCCAGCAGGGAAAGCCCTCCGGGGGAGTACTACGAGCAGTACTTC.

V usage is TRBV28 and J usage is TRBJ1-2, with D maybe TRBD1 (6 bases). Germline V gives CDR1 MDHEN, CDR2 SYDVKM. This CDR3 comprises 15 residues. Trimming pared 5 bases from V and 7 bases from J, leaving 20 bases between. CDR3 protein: CASSAQGPIYGGYTF. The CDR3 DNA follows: TGTGCCAGCAGTGCTCAGGGGCCCATCTATGGTGGCTACACCTTC.

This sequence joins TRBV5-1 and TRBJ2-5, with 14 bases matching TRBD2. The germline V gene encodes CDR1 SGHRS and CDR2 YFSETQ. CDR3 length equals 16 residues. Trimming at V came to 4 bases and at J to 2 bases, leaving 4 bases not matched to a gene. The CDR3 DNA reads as TGCGCCAGCAGCCTGACTAGCGGGGGGGGTCAAGAGACCCAGTACTTC. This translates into CASSLTSGGGQETQYF.

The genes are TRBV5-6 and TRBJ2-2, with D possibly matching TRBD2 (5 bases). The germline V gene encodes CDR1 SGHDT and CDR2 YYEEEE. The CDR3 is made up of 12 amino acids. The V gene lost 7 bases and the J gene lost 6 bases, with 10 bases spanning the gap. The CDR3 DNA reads TGTGCCAGCCAGAGGGTCGCCGGGGAGCTGTTTTTT. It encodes CASQRVAGELFF.

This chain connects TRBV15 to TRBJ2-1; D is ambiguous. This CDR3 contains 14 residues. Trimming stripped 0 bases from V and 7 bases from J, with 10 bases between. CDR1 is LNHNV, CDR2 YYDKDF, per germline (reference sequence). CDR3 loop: CATSRESLVNEQFF. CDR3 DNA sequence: TGTGCCACCAGCAGAGAGAGCCTAGTTAATGAGCAGTTCTTC.

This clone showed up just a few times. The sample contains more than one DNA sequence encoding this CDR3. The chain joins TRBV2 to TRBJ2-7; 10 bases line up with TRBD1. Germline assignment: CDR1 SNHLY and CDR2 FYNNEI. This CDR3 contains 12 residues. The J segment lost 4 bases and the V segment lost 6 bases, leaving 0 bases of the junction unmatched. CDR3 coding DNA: TGTGCCAGCAGGGACAGGGGGTACGAGCAGTACTTC. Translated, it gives CASRDRGYEQYF.

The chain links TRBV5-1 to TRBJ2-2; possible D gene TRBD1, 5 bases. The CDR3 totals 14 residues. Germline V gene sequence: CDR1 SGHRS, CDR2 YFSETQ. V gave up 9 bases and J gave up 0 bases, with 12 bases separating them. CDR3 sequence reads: CATSPGSNTGELFF. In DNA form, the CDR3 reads TGCGCCACCTCGCCAGGGTCGAACACCGGGGAGCTGTTTTTT.

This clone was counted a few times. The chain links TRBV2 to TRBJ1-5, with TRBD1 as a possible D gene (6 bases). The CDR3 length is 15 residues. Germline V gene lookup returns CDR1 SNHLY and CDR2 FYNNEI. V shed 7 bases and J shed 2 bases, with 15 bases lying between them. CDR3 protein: CASTSDEGGNQPQHF. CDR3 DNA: TGTGCCAGCACCAGTGATGAGGGGGGCAATCAGCCCCAGCATTTT.

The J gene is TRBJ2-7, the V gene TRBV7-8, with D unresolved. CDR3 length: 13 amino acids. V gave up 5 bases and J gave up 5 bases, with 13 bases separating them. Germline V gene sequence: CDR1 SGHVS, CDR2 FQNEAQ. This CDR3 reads CASSPRFVHEQYF. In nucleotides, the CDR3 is TGTGCCAGCAGCCCACGGTTCGTACACGAGCAGTACTTC.

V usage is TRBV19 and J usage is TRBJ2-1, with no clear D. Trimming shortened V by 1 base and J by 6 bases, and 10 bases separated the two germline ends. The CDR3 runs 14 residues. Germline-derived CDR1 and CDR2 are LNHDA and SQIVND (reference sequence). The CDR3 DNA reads TGTGCCAGTAGTATAGGTTTAGCCTCCAATGAGCAGTTCTTC. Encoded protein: CASSIGLASNEQFF.

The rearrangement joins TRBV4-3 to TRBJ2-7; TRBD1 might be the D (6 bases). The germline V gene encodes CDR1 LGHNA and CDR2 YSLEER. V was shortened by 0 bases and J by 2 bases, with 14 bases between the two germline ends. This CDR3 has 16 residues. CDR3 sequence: CASSQDAAGATYEQYF. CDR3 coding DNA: TGCGCCAGCAGCCAAGATGCGGCAGGGGCGACCTACGAGCAGTACTTC.

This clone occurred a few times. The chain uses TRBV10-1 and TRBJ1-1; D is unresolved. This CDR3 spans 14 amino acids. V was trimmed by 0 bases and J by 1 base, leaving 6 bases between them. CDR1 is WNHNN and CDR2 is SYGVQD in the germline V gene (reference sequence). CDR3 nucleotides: TGCGCCAGCAGTGAGTCGAGAGGGAACACTGAAGCTTTCTTT. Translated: CASSESRGNTEAFF.